The rows below give T cell receptor beta chains drawn from one sample of a study of T-cell memory formation after mild COVID-19. TCRdb reprocessed the 5' RACE reads with MiXCR, giving one entry per CDR3 protein. The sample gives 340,000 or so distinct CDR3 sequences, 13% of which show up once; roughly 23% is in the top ten. The sequencing input was PBMCs or a T cell subset sorted from them (not recorded which). Every receptor here comes from a man aged 18 to 29 who had mild COVID-19 (a few samples of this study predate the infection). Cell type and time point are not known. The CDR3 runs from the conserved cysteine through the conserved F or W. The order of the fields is clone size, J gene, V gene, D gene, CDR3 DNA, CDR3 protein. A D gene is named only where the DNA matches it firmly. The size field is filled for only some rows; it gives once, few, many or a size class.

>-|TRBJ2-3|TRBV7-2|-
TGTGCCAGCAGCTTAGGGGGGACCCCTAGCCGCACAGATACGCAGTATTTT
CASSLGGTPSRTDTQYF
>few|TRBJ2-1|TRBV5-4|-
TGTGCCAGCAGCCGTCCTATAGGGGTCCATGAGCAGTTCTTC
CASSRPIGVHEQFF
>few|TRBJ1-5|TRBV6-5|-
TGTGCCAGCAGTTACAACAGGGGCAATCAGCCCCAGCATTTT
CASSYNRGNQPQHF
>-|TRBJ1-4|TRBV4-3|-
TGCGCCAGCAGCCAAGCCCCCATAACAACTAATGAAAAACTGTTTTTT
CASSQAPITTNEKLFF
>-|TRBJ1-2|TRBV12-3/TRBV12-4|-
TGTGCCAGCAGTCTACGGACAGCCTCGGACGGCTACACCTTC
CASSLRTASDGYTF
>many|TRBJ2-1|TRBV20-1|-
TGCAGTGCTAGAGATTTGGCGGGGCCCTACAATGAGCAGTTCTTC
CSARDLAGPYNEQFF
>-|TRBJ1-2|TRBV5-5|TRBD1
TGTGCCAGCAGGCCCCGGGACAGGGGAGTCTATGGCTACACCTTC
CASRPRDRGVYGYTF
>many|TRBJ1-1|TRBV12-3/TRBV12-4|-
TGTGCCAGCAGTTTATTGGGCGCGGCCCCAAACACTGAAGCTTTCTTT
CASSLLGAAPNTEAFF
>many|TRBJ2-3|TRBV5-1|TRBD2
TGCGCCAGCAGCTTGCTAGCGGGGGCCACAGATACGCAGTATTTT
CASSLLAGATDTQYF
>-|TRBJ2-7|TRBV7-2|-
TGTGCCAGCAGCGTGGGACGTGGGGGCTACGAGCAGTACTTC
CASSVGRGGYEQYF
>-|TRBJ2-5|TRBV24-1|TRBD2
TGTGCCACCAGTGATGGGACTAGCGCGGGCCAAGAGACCCAGTACTTC
CATSDGTSAGQETQYF
>once|TRBJ2-3|TRBV20-1|TRBD1
TGCAGTGCTAACGACAGGGTTTGGACAGATACGCAGTATTTT
CSANDRVWTDTQYF
>-|TRBJ1-5|TRBV21-1|-
TGTGCCAGCAGCAAAGGGGTCAGACAGGGGAATCAGCCCCAGCATTTT
CASSKGVRQGNQPQHF
>few|TRBJ2-2|TRBV12-3/TRBV12-4|TRBD1
TGTGCCAGCAGCCCGGGACAGGGAAACCCGAACACCGGGGAGCTGTTTTTT
CASSPGQGNPNTGELFF
>-|TRBJ2-5|TRBV11-1|-
TGTGCCAGCAGCTTTTTCCCCCCAGGGATCCGAAAAGAGGAGACCCAGTACTTC
CASSFFPPGIRKEETQYF
>-|TRBJ2-3|TRBV7-6|TRBD2
TGTGCCAGCAGCCCCGGGACTAGCGGGGGCCCCAATACGCAGTATTTT
CASSPGTSGGPNTQYF
>few|TRBJ2-2|TRBV5-1|TRBD2
TGCGCCAGCACCAAAGCCCCGGATCTAGCGGGGCGGGCGGGCACCGGGGAGCTGTTTTTT
CASTKAPDLAGRAGTGELFF
>-|TRBJ2-3|TRBV7-9|TRBD1
TGTGCCAGCAGCTCCCGGGACAGGGGGAGTACAGATACGCAGTATTTT
CASSSRDRGSTDTQYF
>few|TRBJ1-4|TRBV5-1|-
TGCGCCAGCAGCCCAGACAAGAGCAATGAAAAACTGTTTTTT
CASSPDKSNEKLFF
>-|TRBJ2-5|TRBV5-1|-
TGCGCCACCACCCCCCGAGGGGGGGCTGTGGAGACCCAGTACTTC
CATTPRGGAVETQYF
>-|TRBJ1-5|TRBV12-3/TRBV12-4|-
TGTGCCAGCAGTTTGGCGGCACCCAGTCAGCCCCAGCATTTT
CASSLAAPSQPQHF
>-|TRBJ2-7|TRBV6-5|TRBD1
TGTGCCAGCAGTTATGCTGACAGGGTCGGTTACGAGCAGTACTTC
CASSYADRVGYEQYF
>-|TRBJ1-2|TRBV11-2|-
TGTGCCAGCAGCTCCCCGGGCAGGGGCAATGGCTACACCTTC
CASSSPGRGNGYTF
>many|TRBJ1-2|TRBV7-2|TRBD1
TGTGCCAGCAGCTCAGGGGGCAACTATGGCTACACCTTC
CASSSGGNYGYTF
>-|TRBJ2-2|TRBV4-1|-
TGCGCCAGCAGCGGAACGGGACAAACCACCGGGGAGCTGTTTTTT
CASSGTGQTTGELFF
>many|TRBJ2-3|TRBV5-1|-
TGCGCCAGCAGCTTGGCAAACAACCCAGATACGCAGTATTTT
CASSLANNPDTQYF
>-|TRBJ1-6|TRBV20-1|TRBD1
TGCAGTGCGCAGACAGGGCCTTATCTCCACTTT
CSAQTGPYLHF
>few|TRBJ2-3|TRBV7-3|TRBD2
TGTGCCAGCAGCCTAGCGGGGTTCGCAGATACGCAGTATTTT
CASSLAGFADTQYF
>-|TRBJ2-7|TRBV7-9|TRBD1
TGTGCCAGCAGCTTATTGGGACAGGGCTACGAGCAGTACTTC
CASSLLGQGYEQYF
>few|TRBJ2-7|TRBV7-9|-
TGTGCCAGCAGCCACACCGGGACAAAGTACGAGCAGTACTTC
CASSHTGTKYEQYF
>few|TRBJ1-1|TRBV5-1|-
TGCGCCAGCAGCCCCGGTGTGGGTGTCACTGAAGCTTTCTTT
CASSPGVGVTEAFF
>-|TRBJ2-3|TRBV9|-
TGTGCCAGCAGCACCCGTACTAACACAGATACGCAGTATTTT
CASSTRTNTDTQYF
>few|TRBJ2-3|TRBV5-1|-
TGCGCCAGCAGGGAGAACAGGAACACAGATACGCAGTATTTT
CASRENRNTDTQYF
>few|TRBJ2-5|TRBV4-1|-
TGCGCCAGCAGCCAGGCACCGGGACTCGACCAAGAGACCCAGTACTTC
CASSQAPGLDQETQYF
>few|TRBJ2-7|TRBV20-1|TRBD1
TGCAGTGCTCAGCTGGACAGGGGGCGCGAGCAGTACTTC
CSAQLDRGREQYF
>-|TRBJ2-1|TRBV11-2|-
TGTGCCAGCAGGAGTATACGACCCAGCTCCTACAATGAGCAGTTCTTC
CASRSIRPSSYNEQFF
>few|TRBJ1-6|TRBV11-2|-
TGTGCCAGCAGCTTAATTTGGGGGAACTCACCCCTCCACTTT
CASSLIWGNSPLHF
>-|TRBJ2-1|TRBV20-1|-
TGCAGTGCTGGGGGTGCGTCGACAGGTTACAATGAGCAGTTCTTC
CSAGGASTGYNEQFF
>many|TRBJ2-1|TRBV4-1|-
TGCGCCAGCAGCCAACGGGGGACAGCCCTTAGGGAGCAGTTCTTC
CASSQRGTALREQFF
>-|TRBJ2-7|TRBV5-1|TRBD1
TGCGCCAGCAGCTTGGGGACAGGGTCCGTCTACGAGCAGTACTTC
CASSLGTGSVYEQYF
>few|TRBJ1-5|TRBV6-6|TRBD1
TGTGCCAGCAGGCCAGGACAGGGTAGCAATCAGCCCCAGCATTTT
CASRPGQGSNQPQHF
>-|TRBJ1-2|TRBV10-2|-
TGCGCCAGCACCGAACGGCCTAGCGTCTATGGCTACACCTTC
CASTERPSVYGYTF